This T cell receptor beta chain comes out of a study of blood T cell repertoires in COVID-19. Study as a whole: Sources were T cells, B-cell-depleted T cells, or PBMCs; the material itself was cDNA or gDNA.

Method: immunoSEQ multiplex PCR; TCRdb's copy keeps in-frame clones and lacks some. The sample shows fewer than 90,000 clones, around 80% of them seen only once. Germline CDR1 is MGHDK and CDR2 is SYGVNS. Trimming shortened V by 9 bases and J by 4 bases, and 13 bases separated the two germline ends. The CDR3 length is 12 residues. Material for sequencing was peripheral blood. This chain uses TRBV25-1 with TRBJ2-7; possible D gene TRBD1, 6 bases. The sequence was collected from a human donor in a cohort sampled during active COVID-19. The CDR3 here is CASRGTGYEQYF. Written as DNA, the CDR3 is TGTGCCAGTAGGGGGACCGGGTACGAGCAGTACTTC.